This T cell receptor (beta chain) was captured in a study of synovial regulatory T cells in juvenile arthritis. Study-wide context: Three patients were therapy-naive; about 6 received methotrexate alone.

TCRdb's table, derived via immunoSEQ multiplex PCR, lists solely in-frame clones and lacks some. This table lists 7,500 to 10,000 clones. The germline V gene has CDR1 SGHVS and CDR2 FNYEAQ. The CDR3 spans 12 residues. No DNA is listed. Patients had median age about 12 years, range about 2.4-25. The sample taken for sequencing was Treg cells from blood. As for subset: remaining (HLA-DR-negative) circulating blood Treg cells. The V call is TRBV7-6, the J call TRBJ2-5; TCRdb indicates TRBD1, and absent DNA this call remains unverified. The clonotype comes from a donor under 30 with juvenile idiopathic arthritis. Here the CDR3 reads CASVDRKETQYF.